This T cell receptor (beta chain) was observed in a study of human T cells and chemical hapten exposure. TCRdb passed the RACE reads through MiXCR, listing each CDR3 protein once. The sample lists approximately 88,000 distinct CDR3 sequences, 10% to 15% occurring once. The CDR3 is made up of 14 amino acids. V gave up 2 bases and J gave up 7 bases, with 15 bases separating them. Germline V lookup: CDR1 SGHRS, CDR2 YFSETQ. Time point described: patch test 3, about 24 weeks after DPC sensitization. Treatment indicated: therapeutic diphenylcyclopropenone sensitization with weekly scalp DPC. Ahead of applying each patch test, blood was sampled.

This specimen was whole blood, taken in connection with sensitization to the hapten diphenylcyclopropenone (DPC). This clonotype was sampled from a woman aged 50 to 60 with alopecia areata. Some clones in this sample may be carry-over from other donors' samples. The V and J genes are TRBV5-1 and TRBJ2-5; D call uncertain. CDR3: CASSLTLDHATQYF. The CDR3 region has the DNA TGCGCCAGCAGCTTAACCCTGGACCACGCGACCCAGTACTTC.